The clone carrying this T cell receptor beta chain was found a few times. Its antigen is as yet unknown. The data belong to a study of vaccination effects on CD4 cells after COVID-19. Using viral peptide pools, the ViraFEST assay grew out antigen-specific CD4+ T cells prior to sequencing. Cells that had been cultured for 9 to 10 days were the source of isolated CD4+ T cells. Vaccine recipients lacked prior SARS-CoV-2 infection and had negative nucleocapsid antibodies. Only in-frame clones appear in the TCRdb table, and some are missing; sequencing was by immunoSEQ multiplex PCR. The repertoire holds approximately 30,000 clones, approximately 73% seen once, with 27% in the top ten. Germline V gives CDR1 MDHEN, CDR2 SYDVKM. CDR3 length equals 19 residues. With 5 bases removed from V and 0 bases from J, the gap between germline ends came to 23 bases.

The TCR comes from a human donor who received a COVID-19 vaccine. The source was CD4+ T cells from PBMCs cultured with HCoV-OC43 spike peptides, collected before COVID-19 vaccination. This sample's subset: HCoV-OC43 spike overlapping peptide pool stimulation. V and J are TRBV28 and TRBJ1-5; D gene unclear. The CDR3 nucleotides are TGTGCCAGCAGTCCGGACCGGGATTCTGGGTTGATTAGCAATCAGCCCCAGCATTTT. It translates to CASSPDRDSGLISNQPQHF.